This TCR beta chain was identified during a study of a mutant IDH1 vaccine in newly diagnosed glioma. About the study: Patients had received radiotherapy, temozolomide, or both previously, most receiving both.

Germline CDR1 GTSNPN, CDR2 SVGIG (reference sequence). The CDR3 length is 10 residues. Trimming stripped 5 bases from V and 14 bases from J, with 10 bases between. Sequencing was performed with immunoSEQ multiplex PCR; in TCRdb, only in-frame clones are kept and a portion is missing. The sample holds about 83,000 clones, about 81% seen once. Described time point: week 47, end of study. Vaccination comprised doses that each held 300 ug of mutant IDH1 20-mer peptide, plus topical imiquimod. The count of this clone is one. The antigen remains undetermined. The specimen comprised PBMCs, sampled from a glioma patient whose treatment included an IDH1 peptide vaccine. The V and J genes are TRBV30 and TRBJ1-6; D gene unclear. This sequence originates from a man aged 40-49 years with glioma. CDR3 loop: CAWQEATLHF. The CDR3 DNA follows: TGTGCCTGGCAGGAGGCGACCCTCCACTTT.